This T cell receptor beta chain was identified in a study of tumor-infiltrating lymphocytes in primary liver carcinoma. TCR beta cDNA was prepared out of approximately 500 ng total RNA by means of a constant-region primer. Slightly modified ARM-PCR served as the procedure for the TCR beta libraries. These libraries came from three rounds of nested multiplex PCR. Researchers ran the first two PCR rounds for roughly 10 cycles each with TRBV1-TRBV30 forward primers and a C-beta reverse primer. TCRdb ran MiXCR on the multiplex PCR reads and lists one entry per CDR3 protein. The repertoire consists of about 50,000 distinct CDR3 sequences, with around 82% occurring once and the leading ten covering roughly a quarter. In germline, CDR1 is SGHAT, CDR2 FQNNGV. CDR3 length equals 20 residues. Turning to this clonotype: One end of the junction does not line up with germline, which may come from a read error.

Joint extraction of RNA and DNA used about 17-30 mg of bulk tissue that was unsorted. Surgical resection was used to treat these primary liver carcinoma patients. Sequenced sample: liver tumor tissue from sampling region 5. This sample's subset: tumor region T5, tumor centre. V and J are TRBV11-2 and TRBJ2-6; the match to TRBD1 covers 8 bases. The origin of this receptor is a man in his forties with primary liver carcinoma and hepatitis B virus infection. The CDR3 loop reads CGSMGGDRGISLSGANVLTF. CDR3 DNA sequence: TGTGGCAGCATGGGGGGAGACAGGGGCATTTCCCTCTCTGGGGCCAACGTCCTGACTTTC.